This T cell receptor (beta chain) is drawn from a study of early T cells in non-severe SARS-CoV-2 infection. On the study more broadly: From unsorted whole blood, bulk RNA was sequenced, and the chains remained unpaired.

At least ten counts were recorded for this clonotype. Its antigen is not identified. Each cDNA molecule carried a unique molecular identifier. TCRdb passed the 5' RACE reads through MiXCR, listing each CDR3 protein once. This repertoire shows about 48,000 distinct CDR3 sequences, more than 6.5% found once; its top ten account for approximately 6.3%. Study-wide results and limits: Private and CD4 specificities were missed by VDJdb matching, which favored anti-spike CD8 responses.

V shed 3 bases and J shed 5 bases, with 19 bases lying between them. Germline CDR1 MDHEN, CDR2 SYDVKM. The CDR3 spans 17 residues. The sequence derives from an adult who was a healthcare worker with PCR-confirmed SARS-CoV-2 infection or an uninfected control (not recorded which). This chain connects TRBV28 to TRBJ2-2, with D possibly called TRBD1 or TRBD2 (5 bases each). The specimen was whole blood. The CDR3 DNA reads TGTGCCAGCAGTTTTCCCCGGGGCCGATCGGGAACCGGGGAGCTGTTTTTT. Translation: CASSFPRGRSGTGELFF. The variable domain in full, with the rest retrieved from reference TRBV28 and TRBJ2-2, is DVKVTQSSRYLVKRTGEKVFLECVQDMDHENMFWYRQDPGLGLRLIYFSYDVKMKEKGDIPEGYSVSREKKERFSLILESASTNQTSMYLCASSFPRGRSGTGELFFGEGSRLTVL.